The present T cell receptor (beta chain) was sequenced within a study of blood T cells in healthy people across ages. Study overall: Template-switching capture recovered about one barcoded beta molecule per two T cells.

A note on this clonotype: The target antigen is unknown. This sequence may be a read error, since a much larger clone differs from it by one base.

Study observations and caveats: In the absence of known donor CMV status, changes in expanded clonotypes were possibly confounded.

A J-beta primer mix and a sample-barcoded 5' primer were used in a second PCR of roughly 6 to 11 cycles. Tags on each cDNA molecule came from a template-switch adaptor with 12 random nucleotides. TCRdb passed the 5' RACE reads through MiXCR, listing each CDR3 protein once. The sample has about 780,000 distinct CDR3 sequences; 35% to 60% are singletons. Each sample used at least 6 million PBMCs. Germline V gives CDR1 SNHLY, CDR2 FYNNEI. There are 13 residues in the CDR3. V was trimmed by 6 bases and J by 4 bases, leaving 12 bases between them. The chain couples TRBV2 to TRBJ1-1; D ambiguous. The sample was blood. This clonotype originated in a man at least 80 years old in good health. CDR3 coding DNA: TGTGCCAGCAGGGTTACTATGAGCACTGAAGCTTTCTTT. Translating it yields CASRVTMSTEAFF.